The rows below give T cell receptor beta chains drawn from one sample of a study of cytomegalovirus exposure and HLA in healthy donors. Repertoires were generated with immunoSEQ multiplex PCR, while TCRdb's copy carries only in-frame clones and drops some. The sample records roughly 120,000 clones, 65% to 80% being singletons. Sequenced sample: PBMCs. The receptor source for this set is a man aged 25 to 45 in good health and CMV-seropositive. Both conserved end residues are part of each CDR3. The D gene is left open where the match is weak. Rows may omit the clone size; those that give it use once, few, many or a size class.

clone_size: once
d_call: NA
j_call: TRBJ2-6
v_call: TRBV7-9
cdr3_aa: CASSFRVHLLLSGANVLTF
cdr3_nt: TGTGCCAGCAGCTTCAGGGTCCATTTATTGCTCTCTGGGGCCAACGTCCTGACTTTC

clone_size: few
d_call: TRBD1
j_call: TRBJ1-1
v_call: TRBV4-1
cdr3_aa: CASSQEGTGDTEAFF
cdr3_nt: TGCGCCAGCAGCCAAGAAGGGACAGGGGACACTGAAGCTTTCTTT

clone_size: NA
d_call: NA
j_call: TRBJ2-7
v_call: TRBV5-1
cdr3_aa: CASSSGRDSYEQYF
cdr3_nt: TGCGCCAGCAGCTCCGGACGGGACTCCTACGAGCAGTACTTC

clone_size: NA
d_call: TRBD1
j_call: TRBJ1-1
v_call: TRBV30
cdr3_aa: CAWIQGAARAFF
cdr3_nt: TGTGCCTGGATCCAGGGGGCGGCCCGAGCTTTCTTT

clone_size: NA
d_call: TRBD1
j_call: TRBJ2-3
v_call: TRBV11-1
cdr3_aa: CASSLFRGYDTDTQYF
cdr3_nt: TGTGCCAGCAGCTTATTCAGGGGGTATGACACAGATACGCAGTATTTT

clone_size: NA
d_call: NA
j_call: TRBJ2-3
v_call: TRBV6-4
cdr3_aa: CASSAQGLADTQYF
cdr3_nt: TGTGCCAGCTCCGCGCAGGGCCTGGCAGATACGCAGTATTTT

clone_size: NA
d_call: TRBD1
j_call: TRBJ2-7
v_call: TRBV18
cdr3_aa: CASSPRGTDSYEQCF
cdr3_nt: TGTGCCAGCTCACCACGGGGGACAGACTCCTACGAGCAGTGCTTC

clone_size: NA
d_call: TRBD2
j_call: TRBJ2-1
v_call: TRBV5-6
cdr3_aa: CASSLGVAGNEQFF
cdr3_nt: TGTGCCAGCAGCTTGGGGGTAGCGGGCAATGAGCAGTTCTTC

clone_size: NA
d_call: TRBD1
j_call: TRBJ1-1
v_call: TRBV14
cdr3_aa: CASSSLGQGVVTEAFF
cdr3_nt: TGTGCCAGCAGCTCGCTGGGACAGGGGGTAGTCACTGAAGCTTTCTTT

clone_size: once
d_call: NA
j_call: TRBJ1-6
v_call: TRBV7-8
cdr3_aa: CASSPDSNSPLHF
cdr3_nt: TGTGCCAGCAGCCCGGACTCTAATTCACCCCTCCACTTT

clone_size: few
d_call: NA
j_call: TRBJ1-2
v_call: TRBV5-6
cdr3_aa: CASSPPGGGYGYTF
cdr3_nt: TGTGCCAGCAGCCCCCCGGGCGGGGGCTATGGCTACACCTTC

clone_size: NA
d_call: NA
j_call: TRBJ1-2
v_call: TRBV6-6
cdr3_aa: CASTGVDYGYTF
cdr3_nt: TGTGCCAGCACCGGTGTAGACTATGGCTACACCTTC

clone_size: NA
d_call: TRBD2
j_call: TRBJ2-7
v_call: TRBV13
cdr3_aa: CASRAGGRSYEQYF
cdr3_nt: TGTGCCAGCAGGGCGGGGGGGCGGTCCTACGAGCAGTACTTC

clone_size: once
d_call: TRBD1
j_call: TRBJ2-2
v_call: TRBV19
cdr3_aa: CASRDRDLNTGELFF
cdr3_nt: TGTGCCAGCCGGGACAGGGACCTAAACACCGGGGAGCTGTTTTTT

clone_size: few
d_call: TRBD2
j_call: TRBJ2-2
v_call: TRBV7-8
cdr3_aa: CASSLAQRGGTGELFF
cdr3_nt: TGTGCCAGCAGCTTAGCGCAGCGGGGGGGCACCGGGGAGCTGTTTTTT

clone_size: NA
d_call: NA
j_call: TRBJ1-5
v_call: TRBV27
cdr3_aa: CASSRGYSNQPQHF
cdr3_nt: TGTGCCAGCAGTAGGGGATATAGCAATCAGCCCCAGCATTTT